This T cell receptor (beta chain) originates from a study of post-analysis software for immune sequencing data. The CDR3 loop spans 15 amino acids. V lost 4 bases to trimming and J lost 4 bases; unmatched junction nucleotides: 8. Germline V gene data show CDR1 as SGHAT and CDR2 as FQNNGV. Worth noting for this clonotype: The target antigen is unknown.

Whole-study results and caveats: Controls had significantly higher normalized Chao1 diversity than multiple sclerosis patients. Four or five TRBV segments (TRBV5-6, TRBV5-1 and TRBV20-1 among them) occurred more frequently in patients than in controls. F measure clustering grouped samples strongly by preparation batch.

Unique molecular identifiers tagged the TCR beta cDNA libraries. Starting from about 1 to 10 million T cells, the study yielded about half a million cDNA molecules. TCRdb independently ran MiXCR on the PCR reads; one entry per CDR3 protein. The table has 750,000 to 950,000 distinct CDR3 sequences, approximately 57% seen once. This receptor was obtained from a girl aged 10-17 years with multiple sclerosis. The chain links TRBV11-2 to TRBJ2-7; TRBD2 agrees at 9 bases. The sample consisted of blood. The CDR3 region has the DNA TGTGCCAGCAGCTCCCCCGGCGGGGGGGTGTACGAGCAGTACTTC. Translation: CASSSPGGGVYEQYF.